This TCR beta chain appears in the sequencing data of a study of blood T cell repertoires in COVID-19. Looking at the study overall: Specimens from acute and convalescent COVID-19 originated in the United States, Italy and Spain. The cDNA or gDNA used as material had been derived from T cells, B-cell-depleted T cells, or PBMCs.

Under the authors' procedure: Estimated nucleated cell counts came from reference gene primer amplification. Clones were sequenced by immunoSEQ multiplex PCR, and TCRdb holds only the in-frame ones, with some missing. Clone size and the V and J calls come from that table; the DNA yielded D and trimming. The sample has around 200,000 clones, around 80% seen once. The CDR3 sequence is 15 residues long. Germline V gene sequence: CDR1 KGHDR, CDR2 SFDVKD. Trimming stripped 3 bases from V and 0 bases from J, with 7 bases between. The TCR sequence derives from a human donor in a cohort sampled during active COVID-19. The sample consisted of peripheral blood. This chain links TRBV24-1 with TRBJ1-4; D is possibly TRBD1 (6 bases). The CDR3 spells CATSDPGATNEKLFF. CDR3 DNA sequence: TGTGCCACCAGTGATCCAGGGGCAACTAATGAAAAACTGTTTTTT.